The 9 T cell receptor beta chains listed next were all sequenced from one sample in a study of blood T cell repertoires in COVID-19. Assay used: immunoSEQ multiplex PCR; TCRdb lists only in-frame clones, some missing. The table has roughly 180,000 clones, about 80% seen once. The specimen was peripheral blood. The source is a woman aged 50 to 60 with active or convalescent COVID-19.

V is TRBV9 and J is TRBJ1-5; D is unclear. CDR1 is SGDLS and CDR2 is YYNGEE in the germline V gene. V lost 0 bases and J 6 bases, leaving 7 bases between the germline ends. The CDR3 covers 13 residues. In nucleotides, the CDR3 is TGTGCCAGCAGCGTAGAACCGAGTCAGCCCCAGCATTTT. This sequence encodes CASSVEPSQPQHF.

This clone was seen only once. The same CDR3 also results from other DNA sequences found in this sample. This chain uses TRBV5-1 with TRBJ1-1; TRBD1 aligns across 8 bases. V lost 0 bases, J lost 3 bases, and 1 base stayed unmatched. The germline CDR1 and CDR2 sequences are SGHRS and YFSETQ. The CDR3 length is 14 residues. The CDR3 loop is CASSLGQGYTEAFF. In DNA form, the CDR3 reads TGCGCCAGCAGCTTGGGACAGGGGTACACTGAAGCTTTCTTT.

Only a few counts were recorded for this clone. V gene TRBV30 combines with J gene TRBJ2-1; 10 positions agree with TRBD2. Trimming took 2 bases from V and 4 from J; bases not matched to a gene: 29. This CDR3 is built from 23 residues. Germline V gene lookup returns CDR1 GTSNPN and CDR2 SVGIG (reference sequence). CDR3 DNA sequence: TGTGCCTGGAGTAGGAGGTCGGTAGCGGGGGGCCAACGGCGTCCTCAACCATACAATGAGCAGTTCTTC. Protein product: CAWSRRSVAGGQRRPQPYNEQFF. Supplemented by reference TRBV30 and TRBJ2-1, the full variable domain reads SQTIHQWPATLVQPVGSPLSLECTVEGTSNPNLYWYRQAAGRGLQLLFYSVGIGQISSEVPQNLSASRPQDRQFILSSKKLLLSDSGFYLCAWSRRSVAGGQRRPQPYNEQFFGPGTRLTVL.

V and J are TRBV25-1 and TRBJ1-2; D is perhaps TRBD1 (5 bases). CDR1 is MGHDK, CDR2 SYGVNS, per germline. The CDR3 totals 14 residues. Trimming shortened V by 4 bases and J by 4 bases, and 13 bases separated the two germline ends. CDR3 residues: CASSASRQFYGYTF. CDR3 sequence (DNA): TGTGCCAGCAGTGCTTCCCGACAGTTCTATGGCTACACCTTC.

V gene TRBV6-1 combines with J gene TRBJ2-7; 9 bases align to TRBD1. CDR3 length equals 16 residues. V lost 3 bases, J lost 1 base, and 7 bases stayed unmatched. Germline assignment: CDR1 MNHNS and CDR2 SASEGT. CDR3 residues: CASSDQGQGGSYEQYF. The CDR3 DNA is TGTGCCAGCAGTGACCAGGGACAGGGTGGATCCTACGAGCAGTACTTC.

This clone has a handful of counts. Here the CDR3 DNA reads TGTGCCAGCAGTTTACGACAGGGGGCACGGAATGAGCAGTTCTTC. Its translation is CASSLRQGARNEQFF. The chain links TRBV28 to TRBJ2-1, with 10 bases lining up with TRBD1. CDR1 and CDR2 (germline): MDHEN, SYDVKM. This CDR3 region has 15 residues. V gave up 2 bases and J gave up 7 bases; unmatched junction bases: 5.

The chain links TRBV15 to TRBJ2-1; 9 nucleotides agree with TRBD2. Germline CDR1 and CDR2: LNHNV and YYDKDF (reference sequence). The CDR3 has 19 amino acids. J gave up 7 bases and V 4 bases, and 20 bases lay outside the gene matches. The CDR3 is CATSTHSGLRGGGGNEQFF. The CDR3 coding sequence is TGTGCCACCAGCACCCACTCGGGGCTACGCGGGGGGGGAGGGAATGAGCAGTTCTTC.

This clone showed up many times. This chain joins TRBV19 and TRBJ2-2; perhaps TRBD1 as D (6 bases). The CDR3 length is 14 residues. The V gene lost 2 bases and the J gene lost 5 bases, with 9 bases spanning the gap. Germline V gene sequence: CDR1 LNHDA, CDR2 SQIVND (reference sequence). CDR3 nucleotides: TGTGCCAGTAGTATAAAACAGGGAACCGGGGAGCTGTTTTTT. It is translated as CASSIKQGTGELFF.

A word on this clone: Other DNA sequences from this sample encode an identical CDR3 as well. The genes are TRBV19 and TRBJ1-1; the D gene is possibly TRBD1 (5 bases). The CDR3 is made up of 13 amino acids. Trimming left V 11 bases short and J 4 bases short, with 17 bases between. Germline-derived CDR1 and CDR2 are LNHDA and SQIVND (reference sequence). CDR3 nucleotide sequence: TGTGCCTCTAGTATTGGGGGGAGCACTGAAGCTTTCTTT. Residues: CASSIGGSTEAFF.